This T cell receptor beta chain was identified during a study of T-cell reconstitution after alpha-beta-depleted transplantation in children. Study-level results: Most T-cell counts and diversity one year after the transplant came from T cells that were newly produced.

Construction of the TCRbeta library involved unique molecular identifiers. From the PCR reads, TCRdb called clonotypes with MiXCR, one entry per CDR3 protein. This sample has 800,000 to 1,000,000 distinct CDR3 sequences, with around 30% found just once. Of note for this clonotype: Its antigen is currently unknown.

This TCR derives from a boy in the first two years of life who had a stem cell transplant for SCID, so the T cells may come from the graft donor. The sequencing used PBMCs, mostly from graft donor cells, collected 360 days after TCRalphabeta/CD19-depleted stem cell transplant.

The CDR3 spells CSGLGQGETQYF. CDR3 DNA sequence: TGCAGTGGACTAGGACAGGGAGAGACCCAGTACTTC. This chain joins TRBV20-1 and TRBJ2-5, with TRBD1 identical over 8 bases. Germline assignment: CDR1 DFQATT and CDR2 SNEGSKA (reference sequence). The CDR3 spans 12 residues. J gave up 4 bases and V 7 bases, and 5 bases lay outside the gene matches.